Below are 17 T cell receptor beta chains sequenced from a single sample in a study of CD8+CD57+ T cells in acquired aplastic anemia. Patients chosen for sequencing had shown CD8+CD57+ cell expansion by flow cytometry. TCR beta VDJ and CDR3 profiles were obtained from a genomic DNA template. TCRdb reprocessed the reads with MiXCR, giving one entry per CDR3 protein. The data show approximately 190,000 distinct CDR3 sequences, with 48% seen just once and around 9.7% held by the top ten. Sequencing was performed on sorted CD4+, CD8+, or CD8+CD57+ T cells (not recorded which) from PBMCs. Receptors originate from a human donor with aplastic anemia.

The chain uses TRBV30 and TRBJ2-7; D remains ambiguous. CDR3 length equals 12 residues. V lost 3 bases to trimming and J lost 9 bases, with 15 bases between them. The germline V gene encodes CDR1 GTSNPN and CDR2 SVGIG (reference sequence). The CDR3 reads CAWSEAAPRQYF. CDR3 sequence (DNA): TGTGCCTGGAGCGAGGCAGCCCCTCGGCAGTACTTC.

This clonotype appeared a few times. The rearrangement joins TRBV5-5 to TRBJ1-3, with 8 bases fitting TRBD1. Unmatched junction bases numbered 7, after V lost 2 bases and J lost 3 bases. Germline V CDR1 and CDR2: SGHKS, YYEKEE (reference sequence). This CDR3 is built from 16 residues. The CDR3 protein is CASSFLGQGNGNTIYF. The CDR3 DNA reads TGTGCCAGCAGCTTCCTAGGACAGGGTAATGGAAACACCATATATTTT.

This clonotype has more than one count but fewer than ten. The V gene is TRBV10-3, the J gene TRBJ1-1; D possibly corresponds to TRBD1 (6 bases). The CDR3 covers 15 residues. CDR1 ENHRY and CDR2 SYGVKD come from the germline V gene. Between the trimmed V and J ends, which lost 6 bases and 0 bases, there was a span of 14 bases. Here the CDR3 reads CAISGDRRMNTEAFF. The CDR3 region has the DNA TGTGCCATCAGCGGAGACAGGAGGATGAACACTGAAGCTTTCTTT.

The chain carries TRBV7-2 and TRBJ2-5, with 10 bases fitting TRBD1. CDR3 length: 16 amino acids. Germline CDR1 reads SGHTA; CDR2 reads FQGNSA. The J segment lost 4 bases and the V segment lost 1 base, leaving 6 bases of the junction unmatched. The CDR3 sequence: CASSLGGQGRRETQYF. CDR3 coding DNA: TGTGCCAGCAGCTTAGGGGGACAGGGGAGGCGAGAGACCCAGTACTTC.

The chain links TRBV6-1 to TRBJ2-2; tentative D call: TRBD2 (5 bases). Germline assignment: CDR1 MNHNS and CDR2 SASEGT. The length of the CDR3 is 17 residues. Trimming pared 8 bases from V and 5 bases from J, leaving 24 bases between. CDR3 coding DNA: TGTGCCAGCGGGTTAGAGCAGGTCCGGACTGTGACCGGGGAGCTGTTTTTT. Translated: CASGLEQVRTVTGELFF.

This clonotype was counted once. This rearrangement joins TRBV11-2 to TRBJ2-7; TRBD2 matches at 15 bases. The length of the CDR3 is 17 residues. The germline gives CDR1 SGHAT, CDR2 FQNNGV. The V gene end was trimmed by 5 bases and the J gene end by 5 bases; junction bases not matched to a gene: 10. The DNA for the CDR3 is TGTGCCAGCAGCCCAGAAAGGACTAGCGGGAGGGCCCACGAGCAGTACTTC. Residues: CASSPERTSGRAHEQYF.

This chain uses TRBV9 with TRBJ2-2; D is perhaps TRBD1 or TRBD2 (5 bases each). Germline assignment: CDR1 SGDLS and CDR2 YYNGEE. This CDR3 is built from 14 residues. V lost 2 bases, J lost 0 bases, and 5 bases lay in between. CDR3 protein: CASSVGPNTGELFF. As DNA, the CDR3 is TGTGCCAGCAGCGTGGGACCGAACACCGGGGAGCTGTTTTTT.

CDR3 sequence: CASSEFGGSGSGYGYTF. The CDR3 DNA reads as TGTGCCAGCAGTGAATTTGGCGGGTCTGGGAGCGGCTATGGCTACACCTTC. V usage is TRBV6-1 and J usage is TRBJ1-2, with D uncertain. The CDR3 loop spans 17 amino acids. The V gene lost 2 bases and the J gene lost 4 bases, with 20 bases spanning the gap. Germline assignment: CDR1 MNHNS and CDR2 SASEGT.

This clonotype was picked up a small number of times. A read error may explain this, as a much larger clone is one base away. The chain couples TRBV2 to TRBJ2-7; 7 bases are a match to TRBD1. There are 13 residues in the CDR3. Germline V gives CDR1 SNHLY, CDR2 FYNNEI. With 5 bases clipped from V and 2 bases from J, the junction kept 3 bases outside the gene matches. The CDR3 sequence: CASSTGTAYEQYF. The CDR3 DNA sequence: TGTGCCAGCAGTACCGGGACAGCCTACGAGCAGTACTTC.

The chain uses TRBV25-1 and TRBJ1-1; tentative D call: TRBD1 (6 bases). This CDR3 is 16 amino acids long. The germline CDR1 and CDR2 sequences are MGHDK and SYGVNS. With 1 base removed from V and 2 bases from J, the gap between germline ends came to 14 bases. CDR3: CASSELGGIQNTEAFF. The CDR3 coding sequence is TGTGCCAGCAGTGAATTGGGGGGCATTCAAAACACTGAAGCTTTCTTT.

In its sample, this clonotype was seen many times. This chain links TRBV30 with TRBJ2-7; TRBD1 agrees at 11 bases. Trimming took 4 bases from V and 6 from J; bases not matched to a gene: 8. The CDR3 is made up of 14 amino acids. Germline V gene lookup returns CDR1 GTSNPN and CDR2 SVGIG (reference sequence). The CDR3 spells CAWTVGQGASEQYF. The CDR3 DNA reads TGTGCCTGGACCGTAGGACAGGGGGCTTCCGAGCAGTACTTC. Using reference TRBV30 and TRBJ2-7 for the parts outside the CDR3, the full variable domain is SQTIHQWPATLVQPVGSPLSLECTVEGTSNPNLYWYRQAAGRGLQLLFYSVGIGQISSEVPQNLSASRPQDRQFILSSKKLLLSDSGFYLCAWTVGQGASEQYFGPGTRLTVT.

The chain uses TRBV29-1 and TRBJ2-1; 10 nucleotides match TRBD2. The CDR3 is made up of 15 amino acids. In germline, CDR1 is SQVTM, CDR2 ANQGSEA. Trimming took 1 base from V and 4 from J; bases not matched to a gene: 4. The CDR3 DNA follows: TGCAGCGTTGAAGCAGAGCGGGAGGGTTACAATGAGCAGTTCTTC. Translated, it gives CSVEAEREGYNEQFF.

The V gene is TRBV2, the J gene TRBJ2-5; D is perhaps TRBD1 (6 bases). The CDR3 consists of 13 residues. V was pared by 7 bases and J by 5 bases, with 14 bases between. From germline, CDR1 is SNHLY and CDR2 FYNNEI. CDR3 region: CASNPTRGETQYF. The CDR3 bases are TGTGCCAGCAATCCGACGAGGGGGGAGACCCAGTACTTC.

The chain is built from TRBV2 and TRBJ1-5; a weak D match, TRBD1 (5 bases). Trimming shortened V by 6 bases and J by 7 bases, and 13 bases separated the two germline ends. Germline V lookup: CDR1 SNHLY, CDR2 FYNNEI. The length of the CDR3 is 13 residues. The CDR3 DNA sequence: TGTGCCAGCAGGAAGGAGGGGCAACAGCCCCAGCATTTT. Amino acid sequence: CASRKEGQQPQHF.

This clonotype was seen repeatedly, ten times or more. The chain employs TRBV12-3 or TRBV12-4 and TRBJ2-7; unclear D gene. The CDR3 sequence is 14 residues long. Trimming removed 1 base from V and 3 bases from J, with 10 bases in between. The CDR3 DNA is TGTGCCAGCAGTTTAGGATTTACCCTCTACGAGCAGTACTTC. Translating it yields CASSLGFTLYEQYF.

Concerning this clonotype: The junction differs from germline at one of its ends, possibly a read error. The CDR3 here is CAIRADRTYGQYF. The CDR3 DNA reads as TGTGCCATCAGAGCGGACAGAACCTACGGGCAGTACTTC. The V call is TRBV10-3, the J call TRBJ2-7, with D possibly matching TRBD1 (6 bases). The V gene's germline CDR1 is ENHRY and CDR2 SYGVKD. The CDR3 is 13 amino acids.

This rearrangement joins TRBV11-2 to TRBJ1-6; D might be TRBD1 (5 bases). The CDR3 has 18 residues. V lost 4 bases to trimming and J lost 1 base, with 17 bases between them. Germline V gene sequence: CDR1 SGHAT, CDR2 FQNNGV. The DNA for the CDR3 is TGTGCCAGCAGCTGGGGACTTTGGATTTTGTCCTATAATTCACCCCTCCACTTT. Translating it yields CASSWGLWILSYNSPLHF.